Below, 29 T cell receptor beta chains from the same sample are listed, as sequenced in a study of response to subunit inactivated influenza vaccine. TCRdb reprocessed the RT-PCR reads with MiXCR, giving one entry per CDR3 protein. Here the sample spans more than 450,000 distinct CDR3 sequences, about 11% being singletons. The same specimen was also included in a second study, on T cells expressing NK-cell markers. According to that study: The TCR beta cDNA came from 5'RACE template switching with UMIs.

The sample consisted of PBMCs from blood, taken on the day of vaccination. These receptors were obtained from a man aged 45-65 years who received an inactivated influenza vaccine.

This chain uses TRBV11-2 with TRBJ2-7; 11 positions match TRBD2. The CDR3 contains 16 residues. Trimming removed 5 bases from V and 8 bases from J; junction bases left unmatched: 14. Germline V gives CDR1 SGHAT, CDR2 FQNNGV. The DNA for the CDR3 is TGTGCCAGCAGCCCCCATATCGCTAGCGGGAGGTCCAAGCAGTACTTC. Encoded protein: CASSPHIASGRSKQYF.

In this sample, this clonotype turned up many times. This chain connects TRBV5-1 to TRBJ2-7; TRBD1 matches at 8 bases. V lost 3 bases, J lost 3 bases, and 2 bases stayed unmatched. The germline gives CDR1 SGHRS, CDR2 YFSETQ. CDR3 size: 13 residues. In DNA form, the CDR3 reads TGCGCCAGCAGCTGGGGACAGGTCTACGAGCAGTACTTC. Translating it yields CASSWGQVYEQYF.

There are many counts of this clonotype. This chain links TRBV10-3 with TRBJ1-3, with D unclear. The CDR3 is made up of 15 amino acids. CDR1 is ENHRY, CDR2 SYGVKD, per germline. Trimming stripped 7 bases from V and 0 bases from J, with 13 bases between. CDR3 in amino acids: CAIKPGIISGNTIYF. In DNA form, the CDR3 reads TGTGCCATCAAACCGGGGATAATCTCTGGAAACACCATATATTTT.

The chain has TRBV10-3 and TRBJ2-1; 10 positions agree with TRBD1. V trimming: 4 bases; J trimming: 4 bases; junction bases outside the gene matches: 4. The germline V gene has CDR1 ENHRY and CDR2 SYGVKD. This CDR3 spans 15 amino acids. CDR3 residues: CAISGGQGGYNEQFF. Here the CDR3 DNA reads TGTGCCATCAGTGGAGGACAGGGGGGGTACAATGAGCAGTTCTTC.

This clonotype was seen at least ten times. The chain couples TRBV7-3 to TRBJ2-2, with a weak D call TRBD2 (5 bases). The CDR3 totals 14 residues. The V end was cut by 8 bases, the J end by 1 base, with 11 bases between. In germline, CDR1 is SGHTA, CDR2 FQGTGA. The CDR3 DNA reads TGTGCCAGCGCGCGAGAGGGGAACACCGGGGAGCTGTTTTTT. Its protein is CASAREGNTGELFF.

The chain employs TRBV11-2 and TRBJ2-1; D tentatively reads TRBD1 or TRBD2 (5 bases each). Germline-derived CDR1 and CDR2 are SGHAT and FQNNGV. V lost 5 bases and J lost 0, with 14 bases in between. This CDR3 comprises 16 residues. The CDR3 DNA reads as TGTGCCAGCAGCCATCGGGACGGACTCTCCTACAATGAGCAGTTCTTC. As protein: CASSHRDGLSYNEQFF.

In this sample, this clonotype turned up a few times. The chain combines TRBV7-2 with TRBJ2-2; 9 bases map to TRBD1. Germline CDR1 SGHTA, CDR2 FQGNSA. This CDR3 is 14 amino acids long. Trimming took 8 bases from V and 4 from J; bases not matched to a gene: 5. The CDR3 coding sequence is TGTGCCAGCGAGGGACAGGGCAGCACCGGGGAGCTGTTTTTT. Translation gives CASEGQGSTGELFF.

The V gene is TRBV28, the J gene TRBJ1-6; tentatively, D is TRBD1 (5 bases). The CDR3 totals 17 residues. Trimming removed 2 bases from V and 0 bases from J, with 11 bases in between. In germline, CDR1 is MDHEN, CDR2 SYDVKM. Here the CDR3 DNA reads TGTGCCAGCAGTTTACGACAGTCAAGCTCCTATAATTCACCCCTCCACTTT. Translated: CASSLRQSSSYNSPLHF. Looking up the rest from reference TRBV28 and TRBJ1-6 gives the full variable domain: DVKVTQSSRYLVKRTGEKVFLECVQDMDHENMFWYRQDPGLGLRLIYFSYDVKMKEKGDIPEGYSVSREKKERFSLILESASTNQTSMYLCASSLRQSSSYNSPLHFGNGTRLTVT.

This clonotype was detected once. The V and J genes are TRBV12-3 or TRBV12-4 and TRBJ2-7; tentatively, D is TRBD1 (5 bases). This CDR3 is 15 amino acids long. The V end was cut by 8 bases, the J end by 0 bases, with 17 bases between. As DNA, the CDR3 is TGTGCCAGCGGAAGGGTAGGGGCCCGCTCCTACGAGCAGTACTTC. Amino acid sequence: CASGRVGARSYEQYF.

The rearrangement uses TRBV20-1 and TRBJ1-5, with 9 bases lining up with TRBD1. From germline, CDR1 is DFQATT and CDR2 SNEGSKA (reference sequence). Trimming cost V 2 bases and J 3 bases; bases outside gene matches: 11. The CDR3 extends over 17 amino acids. The CDR3 reads CSARRGSGTGNNQPQHF. The CDR3, as DNA: TGCAGTGCTAGAAGGGGGTCTGGGACAGGGAACAATCAGCCCCAGCATTTT.

In DNA, the CDR3 is TGTGCCAGCAGCTCCGGGACCGGAGACCAAGAGACCCAGTACTTC. Its protein product is CASSSGTGDQETQYF. This chain connects TRBV7-9 to TRBJ2-5; TRBD1 or TRBD2 may be the D gene (5 bases each). The CDR3 has 15 residues. The germline CDR1 and CDR2 sequences are SEHNR and FQNEAQ (reference sequence). V was pared by 4 bases and J by 0 bases, with 12 bases between.

This clonotype was counted a few times. This sequence joins TRBV7-2 and TRBJ2-1; 7 bases align to TRBD2. This CDR3 comprises 14 residues. The junction had 11 bases not matched to a gene; V was cut back by 5 bases and J by 10 bases. In germline, CDR1 is SGHTA, CDR2 FQGNSA. The CDR3 sequence is CASSPTGGSPEQFF. The CDR3 DNA reads as TGTGCCAGCAGCCCCACGGGCGGGAGCCCAGAGCAGTTCTTC.

The rearrangement links TRBV5-1 to TRBJ2-5; D ambiguous. Trimming took off 3 bases at V and 2 bases at J, with 11 bases between the two ends. CDR3 length: 14 amino acids. CDR1 and CDR2 from the germline V gene are SGHRS and YFSETQ. The CDR3 DNA reads as TGCGCCAGCAGCTCCTGGACCGAACAAGAGACCCAGTACTTC. The encoded protein is CASSSWTEQETQYF.

This chain connects TRBV28 to TRBJ2-7; D is perhaps TRBD2 (6 bases). Germline CDR1 MDHEN, CDR2 SYDVKM. The CDR3 totals 15 residues. The V end lost 8 bases, the J end lost 4 bases, and 21 bases lay between the germline ends. Here the CDR3 reads CASRLLPGVAYEQYF. The CDR3 DNA is TGTGCCAGCCGACTCCTGCCGGGGGTAGCGTACGAGCAGTACTTC.

V usage is TRBV5-1 and J usage is TRBJ1-6, with 9 bases fitting TRBD1. CDR3 length equals 14 residues. V trimming: 3 bases; J trimming: 9 bases; junction bases outside the gene matches: 4. CDR1 is SGHRS and CDR2 is YFSETQ in the germline V gene. In DNA, the CDR3 is TGCGCCAGCAGCTACACAGGGGGCTCTTCACCCCTCCACTTT. This sequence encodes CASSYTGGSSPLHF.

The chain joins TRBV7-9 to TRBJ2-1; D ambiguous. Trimming removed 0 bases from V and 8 bases from J, with 11 bases in between. Germline CDR1 reads SEHNR; CDR2 reads FQNEAQ (reference sequence). The CDR3 consists of 14 residues. CDR3 amino acids: CASSLAGIVDEQFF. The CDR3, as DNA: TGTGCCAGCAGCTTAGCGGGGATAGTGGATGAGCAGTTCTTC.

This clonotype was seen repeatedly, ten times or more. The chain uses TRBV11-2 and TRBJ2-1; 12 bases agree with TRBD2. V lost 1 base, J lost 7 bases, and 8 bases stayed unmatched. Per the germline V gene, CDR1 is SGHAT and CDR2 is FQNNGV. This CDR3 has 17 residues. DNA of the CDR3: TGTGCCAGCAGCTTAGTGGTACTAGCGGGAGGATTAAATGAGCAGTTCTTC. Translated, it gives CASSLVVLAGGLNEQFF.

The rearrangement uses TRBV10-3 and TRBJ2-6; no clear D. Germline CDR1 ENHRY, CDR2 SYGVKD. The CDR3 spans 17 residues. Trimming took off 3 bases at V and 0 bases at J, with 12 bases between the two ends. The CDR3: CAISDSDTGSGANVLTF. The CDR3 DNA reads TGTGCCATCAGTGATAGTGACACCGGCTCTGGGGCCAACGTCCTGACTTTC.

A remark on this clonotype: A clone one base away is much larger, so this may be a read error. The chain recombines TRBV29-1 with TRBJ2-1; D is possibly TRBD1 (5 bases). The CDR3 contains 16 residues. Per germline, CDR1 SQVTM and CDR2 ANQGSEA. V was shortened by 3 bases and J by 0 bases, with 15 bases between the two germline ends. CDR3 sequence (DNA): TGCAGCGTTGATTTGAGGTGGGGCAGCTCCTACAATGAGCAGTTCTTC. It yields the protein CSVDLRWGSSYNEQFF.

This clonotype was picked up a small number of times. J is TRBJ1-1 and V is TRBV27; D is uncertain. The V and J ends lost 5 bases and 8 bases respectively, with 9 bases between them. The CDR3 totals 11 residues. Germline V CDR1 and CDR2: MNHEY, SMNVEV (reference sequence). CDR3 sequence (DNA): TGTGCCAGCAGTGGCTTTCGAGAAGCTTTCTTT. Protein: CASSGFREAFF.

This clonotype was seen ten or more times. J is TRBJ1-2 and V is TRBV5-1; D is uncertain. The CDR3 is made up of 13 amino acids. Trimming took off 4 bases at V and 5 bases at J, with 12 bases between the two ends. Germline CDR1 SGHRS, CDR2 YFSETQ. As DNA, the CDR3 is TGCGCCAGCAGCCCAAAGGGAGAATATGGCTACACCTTC. Translation gives CASSPKGEYGYTF.

Only a few counts were recorded for this clonotype. The J gene is TRBJ2-1, the V gene TRBV6-5; 9 nucleotides align to TRBD2. There are 17 residues in the CDR3. J was trimmed by 5 bases and V by 0 bases; bases with no gene match: 8. The germline V gene has CDR1 MNHEY and CDR2 SVGAGI. The CDR3 sequence is CASSYSWASGTHNEQFF. The CDR3 DNA is TGTGCCAGCAGTTACTCCTGGGCTAGCGGGACCCACAATGAGCAGTTCTTC.

This clonotype was seen more than once but under ten times. The rearrangement joins TRBV3-1 to TRBJ2-1; D uncertain. This CDR3 region has 16 residues. Germline-derived CDR1 and CDR2 are LGHDT and YNNKEL (reference sequence). The V and J ends lost 0 bases and 2 bases respectively, with 11 bases between them. The CDR3 DNA sequence: TGTGCCAGCAGCCAAGAGCGTCTTCTGGCCTACAATGAGCAGTTCTTC. It translates to CASSQERLLAYNEQFF.

The CDR3 region has the DNA TGTGCCACCAGCAGAGATGGCTGGGGCACAGGCCAGGACGGGGGGACCCAGTACTTC. It encodes CATSRDGWGTGQDGGTQYF. V gene TRBV15 combines with J gene TRBJ2-5, with D tentatively TRBD2 (6 bases). Germline CDR1 LNHNV, CDR2 YYDKDF (reference sequence). V lost 0 bases, J lost 7 bases, and 27 bases lay in between. The CDR3 totals 19 residues. Variable domain in full (rest from reference TRBV15 and TRBJ2-5): DAMVIQNPRYQVTQFGKPVTLSCSQTLNHNVMYWYQQKSSQAPKLLFHYYDKDFNNEADTPDNFQSRRPNTSFCFLDIRSPGLGDTAMYLCATSRDGWGTGQDGGTQYFGPGTRLLVL.

The chain uses TRBV5-1 and TRBJ1-1, with 7 bases identical to TRBD1. The CDR3 length is 16 residues. CDR1 is SGHRS and CDR2 is YFSETQ in the germline V gene. The ends lost 4 bases at V and 6 bases at J; junction bases unmatched: 15. The DNA of the CDR3 is TGCGCCAGCAGCCTCCGGGACAGTGCGATTAAGGCTGAAGCTTTCTTT. This encodes CASSLRDSAIKAEAFF.

This clonotype was found a few times. The rearrangement links TRBV4-3 to TRBJ2-3; the D is unclear. There are 15 residues in the CDR3. Trimming pared 0 bases from V and 1 base from J, leaving 8 bases between. The germline V gene has CDR1 LGHNA and CDR2 YSLEER. The CDR3 spells CASSQEVVGTDTQYF. CDR3 DNA: TGCGCCAGCAGCCAAGAGGTCGTCGGCACAGATACGCAGTATTTT.

The V and J genes are TRBV5-1 and TRBJ2-7; D is perhaps TRBD2 (5 bases). Looked up from germline, CDR1 is SGHRS and CDR2 is YFSETQ. V lost 2 bases and J lost 0, with 12 bases in between. The CDR3 totals 15 residues. CDR3 nucleotide sequence: TGCGCCAGCAGCTTATCTAGCCCGGGCTCCTACGAGCAGTACTTC. Translated: CASSLSSPGSYEQYF. The variable domain in full, completed from reference TRBV5-1 and TRBJ2-7, reads KAGVTQTPRYLIKTRGQQVTLSCSPISGHRSVSWYQQTPGQGLQFLFEYFSETQRNKGNFPGRFSGRQFSNSRSEMNVSTLELGDSALYLCASSLSSPGSYEQYFGPGTRLTVT.

V is TRBV20-1 and J is TRBJ2-6; D is unresolved. V was clipped by 6 bases and J by 1 base, with 13 bases between them. This CDR3 has 15 residues. The V gene's germline CDR1 is DFQATT and CDR2 SNEGSKA (reference sequence). Here the CDR3 DNA reads TGCAGTGCATATGGCTATATTTCTGGGGCCAACGTCCTGACTTTC. Encoded protein: CSAYGYISGANVLTF.

This clonotype has just a few counts. J is TRBJ2-5 and V is TRBV21-1. TRBV21-1 is recorded as a pseudogene. CDR3 size: 17 residues. The CDR3 loop is CASSKGLQRSLQETQYF. The DNA for the CDR3 is TGTGCCAGCAGCAAAGGGCTTCAGCGATCCCTCCAAGAGACCCAGTACTTC.